Below are 5 T cell receptor beta chains sequenced from a single sample in a study of T cell responses to AZD1222 COVID-19 vaccine. TCRdb keeps only in-frame clones here, not all; method: immunoSEQ multiplex PCR. Of more than 85,000 clones listed, approximately 88% are singletons. The input for sequencing was peripheral blood, taken on day 0 of AZD1222 vaccination. Source of these receptors: an adult in good health.

The chain has TRBV28 and TRBJ2-1; 10 nucleotides agree with TRBD1. Germline-derived CDR1 and CDR2 are MDHEN and SYDVKM. The CDR3 spans 15 residues. V lost 6 bases and J lost 8; bases outside the gene matches: 10. The CDR3 DNA is TGTGCCAGCAGCAGCTACAAGACAGGGGGCGATGAGCAGTTCTTC. Translated, it gives CASSSYKTGGDEQFF.

The sample holds a few counts of this clone. The chain uses TRBV5-6 and TRBJ2-2; a weak D match, TRBD1 (5 bases). Per the germline V gene, CDR1 is SGHDT and CDR2 is YYEEEE. This CDR3 is 16 amino acids long. V was clipped by 3 bases and J by 2 bases, with 14 bases between them. CDR3 region: CASSSMTALNTGELFF. The CDR3 DNA reads TGTGCCAGCAGCTCAATGACAGCTTTAAACACCGGGGAGCTGTTTTTT.

CDR3 bases: TGTGCCAGCAGCTGGGGACAGGCGAACACCGGGGAGCTGTTTTTT. Translation: CASSWGQANTGELFF. The genes are TRBV7-2 and TRBJ2-2, with 8 bases matching TRBD1. The V gene's germline CDR1 is SGHTA and CDR2 FQGNSA. CDR3 length equals 15 residues. Trimming cost V 4 bases and J 0 bases; bases outside gene matches: 1.

V is TRBV19 and J is TRBJ2-2, with TRBD2 as a possible D gene (5 bases). Trimming removed 5 bases from V and 0 bases from J, with 7 bases in between. CDR3 size: 14 residues. The germline CDR1 and CDR2 sequences are LNHDA and SQIVND (reference sequence). The CDR3 region is CASSAGPNTGELFF. The CDR3 nucleotides read TGTGCCAGTAGTGCGGGCCCGAACACCGGGGAGCTGTTTTTT.

The V call is TRBV29-1, the J call TRBJ1-5; D gene ambiguous. This CDR3 is built from 15 residues. V was shortened by 4 bases and J by 2 bases, with 15 bases between the two germline ends. Germline CDR1 SQVTM, CDR2 ANQGSEA. CDR3 DNA sequence: TGCAGCGTTGCCGCCGGGATGGTTGGCAATCAGCCCCAGCATTTT. Translating it yields CSVAAGMVGNQPQHF.